In this sample, the clone carrying this T cell receptor beta chain turned up a few times. CDR1 and CDR2 (germline): SNHLY, FYNNEI. This CDR3 spans 15 amino acids. Trimming took 2 bases from V and 0 from J; bases not matched to a gene: 2. Each CDR3 protein is one row after TCRdb ran MiXCR on the RT-PCR reads. The sample holds around 240,000 distinct CDR3 sequences; 13% to 15% are singletons and the top ten take approximately 10%. This entry belongs to a study of patients and donors after allogeneic stem cell transplantation. The V and J genes are TRBV2 and TRBJ2-3, with 7 bases matching TRBD1. The receptor was derived from a human donor who was either an allogeneic HSCT recipient or a stem cell or donor lymphocyte infusion donor (not recorded which). It is not recorded whose cells these are; they may come from a transplant donor. Sequenced input: blood, either unsorted or a sorted T cell fraction (not recorded which). The CDR3 coding sequence is TGTGCCAGCAGTGAAACAGGGGTCAGCACAGATACGCAGTATTTT. Its translation is CASSETGVSTDTQYF.